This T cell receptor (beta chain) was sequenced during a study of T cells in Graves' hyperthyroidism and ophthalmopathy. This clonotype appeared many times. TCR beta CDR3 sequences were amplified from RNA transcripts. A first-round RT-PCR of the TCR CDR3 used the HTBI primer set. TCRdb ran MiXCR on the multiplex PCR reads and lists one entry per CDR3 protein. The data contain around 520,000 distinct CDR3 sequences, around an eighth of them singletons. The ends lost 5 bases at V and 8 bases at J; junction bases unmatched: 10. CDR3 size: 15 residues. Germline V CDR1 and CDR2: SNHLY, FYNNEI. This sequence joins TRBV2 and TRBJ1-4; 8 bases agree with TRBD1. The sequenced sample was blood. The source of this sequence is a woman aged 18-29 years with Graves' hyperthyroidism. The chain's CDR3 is CASSQETGVEEKLFF. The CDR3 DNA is TGTGCCAGCAGTCAAGAGACAGGGGTGGAAGAAAAACTGTTTTTT.